This T cell receptor (beta chain) was recorded in a study of cytomegalovirus exposure and HLA in healthy donors. General study points: For most TCR beta V segments, an earlier analysis put the productive rate at about 87% or about 30% of the time.

Remarks on this clone: Its specificity is unknown.

Trimming took 3 bases from V and 3 from J; bases not matched to a gene: 9. CDR3 length equals 16 residues. Germline V CDR1 and CDR2: SQVTM, ANQGSEA. Vbeta (60) and Jbeta (13) primers were used in the PCR. TCRdb's copy holds only in-frame clones and misses some; the assay was immunoSEQ multiplex PCR. This sample has roughly 120,000 clones, with 75% to 85% found just once. V gene TRBV29-1 combines with J gene TRBJ2-1; TRBD2 matches 9 bases. This clonotype was obtained from a man under 40 in good health and CMV-seronegative. Sequenced material: PBMCs. CDR3 in amino acids: CSVEGGGREGYNEQFF. As DNA, the CDR3 is TGCAGCGTTGAGGGTGGCGGGAGGGAGGGCTACAATGAGCAGTTCTTC.